The 2 T cell receptor beta chains given below trace back to one sample, sequenced in a study of CD8 T cells in Susac syndrome. The authors reverse transcribed roughly 0.5 to 1 ug RNA with random hexamers. TCRdb re-derived calls from the immunoSEQ multiplex PCR reads in MiXCR, one entry per CDR3 protein. The sample lists about 130,000 distinct CDR3 sequences, more than 90% occurring once. The specimen sequenced was CD4+ T cells from PBMCs. The origin of the receptors is a human donor in good health.

This clonotype is a singleton in its sample. The V call is TRBV6-1, the J call TRBJ2-3; D is perhaps TRBD2 (6 bases). This CDR3 contains 17 residues. Germline CDR1 is MNHNS and CDR2 is SASEGT. V was trimmed by 6 bases and J by 2 bases, leaving 21 bases between them. Here the CDR3 DNA reads TGTGCCAGCAGGAACAGCCCGGGAGCGGGCCCCACAGATACGCAGTATTTT. Translation: CASRNSPGAGPTDTQYF.

The rearrangement joins TRBV18 to TRBJ2-7; no clear D. The CDR3 contains 14 residues. The V end was cut by 0 bases, the J end by 2 bases, with 8 bases between. The germline V gene has CDR1 KGHSH and CDR2 LQKENI. The CDR3 DNA reads as TGTGCCAGCTCACCACCGGGCCGAGCCTACGAGCAGTACTTC. Amino acid sequence: CASSPPGRAYEQYF.